The T cell receptor (beta chain) under discussion was sequenced for a study of blood T cell repertoires in COVID-19. The table came from immunoSEQ multiplex PCR; TCRdb's copy has only in-frame clones and leaves some out. Among 220,000 or so clones listed, around 89% were seen once. Across about two dozen US areas, participants ranged in age from roughly 18 to 89 years. Per germline, CDR1 SGHAT and CDR2 FQDESV (reference sequence). Trimming took 5 bases from V and 11 from J; bases not matched to a gene: 14. The CDR3 contains 14 residues. Source material: PBMCs or T cells enriched from blood (not recorded which). The J gene is TRBJ1-1, the V gene TRBV11-1; TRBD1 agrees at 7 bases. This TCR derives from a man aged 25 to 40 who had been exposed to COVID-19. In DNA form, the CDR3 reads TGTGCCAGCAGCGAACAACCCGGGACAGTGCGGGCTTTCTTT. Translated: CASSEQPGTVRAFF.